Shown below are 8 T cell receptor beta chains from a single sample sequenced in a study of blood T cell repertoires in COVID-19. Clones were sequenced by immunoSEQ multiplex PCR, and TCRdb holds only the in-frame ones, with some missing. This table has about 220,000 clones, over 75% appearing once. Sequenced: peripheral blood. The receptor source for this set is a middle-aged man with active or convalescent COVID-19.

The chain employs TRBV6-4 and TRBJ1-2, with 12 positions matching TRBD1. CDR1 and CDR2 from the germline V gene are MRHNA and SNTAGT. This CDR3 contains 18 residues. Trimming at V came to 5 bases and at J to 7 bases, leaving 17 bases not matched to a gene. CDR3 coding DNA: TGTGCCAGCAGTCGAACCGGGACAGGGGGCCCCCCCGCTTTTGGCTACACCTTC. This translates into CASSRTGTGGPPAFGYTF.

The chain combines TRBV9 with TRBJ2-7; TRBD1 is a possible D gene (7 bases). The germline V and J ends were trimmed by 0 bases and 5 bases, with 12 bases remaining between them. In germline, CDR1 is SGDLS, CDR2 YYNGEE. There are 14 residues in the CDR3. The CDR3 here is CASSVGAGGNEQYF. The CDR3, as DNA: TGTGCCAGCAGCGTAGGGGCAGGGGGGAACGAGCAGTACTTC.

V and J are TRBV6-5 and TRBJ2-1, with a possible D match to TRBD2 (6 bases). V was cut by 7 bases and J by 7 bases, with 17 bases left in between. The CDR3 covers 14 residues. CDR1 MNHEY and CDR2 SVGAGI come from the germline V gene. CDR3 in DNA: TGTGCCAGCACCCCCGGTGGAGGGAAGAATGAGCAGTTCTTC. Amino acids: CASTPGGGKNEQFF.

V is TRBV10-3 and J is TRBJ1-2; tentatively, D is TRBD1 (6 bases). CDR3 length: 13 amino acids. With 8 bases removed from V and 4 bases from J, the gap between germline ends came to 14 bases. From germline, CDR1 is ENHRY and CDR2 SYGVKD. Written as DNA, the CDR3 is TGTGCCATCCGTGGACAGAGTGGCTATGGCTACACCTTC. Protein sequence: CAIRGQSGYGYTF.

The rearrangement uses TRBV27 and TRBJ1-3; D gene unclear. The CDR3 extends over 11 amino acids. Trimming left V 3 bases short and J 7 bases short, with 4 bases between. Germline V CDR1 and CDR2: MNHEY, SMNVEV (reference sequence). The DNA for the CDR3 is TGTGCCAGCAGTTTTGCGAACACCATATATTTT. This encodes CASSFANTIYF.

This clone was observed a single time. The chain joins TRBV28 to TRBJ1-5, with 9 bases matching TRBD1. The CDR3 length is 19 residues. V dropped 7 bases and J dropped 4; count of bases not matched to a gene: 20. The germline V gene encodes CDR1 MDHEN and CDR2 SYDVKM. The CDR3 sequence: CASTLEGQGGWWGNQPQHF. The CDR3 DNA reads TGTGCCAGCACCCTAGAGGGACAGGGAGGATGGTGGGGTAATCAGCCCCAGCATTTT.

This sequence joins TRBV18 and TRBJ2-2; 8 nucleotides align to TRBD2. V shed 1 base and J 4 bases; nucleotides not matched to a gene: 8. Germline V CDR1 and CDR2: KGHSH, LQKENI. The CDR3 has 17 amino acids. The CDR3 DNA follows: TGTGCCAGCTCACCACTCAGCGGGAGCTTCCTCACCGGGGAGCTGTTTTTT. This encodes CASSPLSGSFLTGELFF.

This sequence joins TRBV6-5 and TRBJ1-4; 8 bases align to TRBD1. With 7 bases clipped from V and 8 bases from J, the junction kept 9 bases outside the gene matches. The CDR3 is made up of 14 amino acids. Germline loops: CDR1 MNHEY, CDR2 SVGAGI. In DNA, the CDR3 is TGTGCCAGCAAAAGACAGGGGCCAAACGAAAAACTGTTTTTT. Translated: CASKRQGPNEKLFF.